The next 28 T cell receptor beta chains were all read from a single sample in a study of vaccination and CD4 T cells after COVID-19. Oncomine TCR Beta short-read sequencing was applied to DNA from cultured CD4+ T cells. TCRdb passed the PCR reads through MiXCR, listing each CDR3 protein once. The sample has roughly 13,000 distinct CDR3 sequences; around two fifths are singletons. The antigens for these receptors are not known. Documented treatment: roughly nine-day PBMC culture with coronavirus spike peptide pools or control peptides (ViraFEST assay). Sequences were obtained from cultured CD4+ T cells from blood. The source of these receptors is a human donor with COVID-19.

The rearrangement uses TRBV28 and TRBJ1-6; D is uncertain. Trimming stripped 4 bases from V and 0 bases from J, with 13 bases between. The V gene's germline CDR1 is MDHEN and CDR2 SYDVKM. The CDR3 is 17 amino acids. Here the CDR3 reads CASSSPKRVSYNSPLHF. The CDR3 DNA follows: TGTGCCAGCAGTTCCCCAAAACGGGTCTCCTATAATTCACCCCTCCACTTT.

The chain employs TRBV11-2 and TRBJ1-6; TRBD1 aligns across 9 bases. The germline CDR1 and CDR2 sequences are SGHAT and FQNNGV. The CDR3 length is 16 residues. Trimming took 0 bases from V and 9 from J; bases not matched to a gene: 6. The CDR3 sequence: CASSLDLGQGFSPLHF. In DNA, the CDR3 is TGTGCCAGCAGCTTAGATTTGGGACAGGGCTTTTCACCCCTCCACTTT.

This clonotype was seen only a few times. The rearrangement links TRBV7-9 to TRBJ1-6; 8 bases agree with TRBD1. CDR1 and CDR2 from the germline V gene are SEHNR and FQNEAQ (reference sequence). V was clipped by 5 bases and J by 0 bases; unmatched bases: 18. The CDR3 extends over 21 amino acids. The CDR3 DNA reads TGTGCCAGCAGCGAACCCACCTGGGGCGGACAGGGAGGCTCCTATAATTCACCCCTCCACTTT. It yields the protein CASSEPTWGGQGGSYNSPLHF.

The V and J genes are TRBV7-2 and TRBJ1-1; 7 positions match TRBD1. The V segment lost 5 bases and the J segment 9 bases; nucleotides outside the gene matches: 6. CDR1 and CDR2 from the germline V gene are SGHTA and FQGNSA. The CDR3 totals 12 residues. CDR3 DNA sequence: TGTGCCAGCAGCCCCGGGACAGAGAAAGCTTTCTTT. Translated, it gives CASSPGTEKAFF.

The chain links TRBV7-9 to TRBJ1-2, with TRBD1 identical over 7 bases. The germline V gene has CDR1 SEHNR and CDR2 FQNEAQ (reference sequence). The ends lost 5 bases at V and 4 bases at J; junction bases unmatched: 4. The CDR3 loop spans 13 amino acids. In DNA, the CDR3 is TGTGCCAGCAGCCCGACAGGGTTCTATGGCTACACCTTC. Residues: CASSPTGFYGYTF.

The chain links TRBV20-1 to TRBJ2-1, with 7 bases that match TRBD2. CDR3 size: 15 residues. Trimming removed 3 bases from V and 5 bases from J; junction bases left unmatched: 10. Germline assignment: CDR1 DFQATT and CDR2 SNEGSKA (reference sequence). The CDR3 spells CSASSSGGYHNEQFF. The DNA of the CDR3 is TGCAGTGCTAGTTCGTCCGGGGGGTACCACAATGAGCAGTTCTTC.

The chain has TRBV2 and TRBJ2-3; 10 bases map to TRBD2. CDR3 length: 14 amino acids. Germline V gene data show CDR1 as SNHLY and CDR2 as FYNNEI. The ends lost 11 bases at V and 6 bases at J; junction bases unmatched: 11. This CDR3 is CAGASGGPNDTQYF. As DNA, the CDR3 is TGTGCCGGTGCTAGCGGGGGACCTAACGATACGCAGTATTTT.

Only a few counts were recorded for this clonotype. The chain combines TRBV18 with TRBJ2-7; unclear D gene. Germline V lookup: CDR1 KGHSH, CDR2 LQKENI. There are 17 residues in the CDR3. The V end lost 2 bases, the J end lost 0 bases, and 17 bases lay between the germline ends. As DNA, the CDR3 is TGTGCCAGCTCACCAGGGCTTAGAACCCTCCCCTCCTACGAGCAGTACTTC. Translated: CASSPGLRTLPSYEQYF.

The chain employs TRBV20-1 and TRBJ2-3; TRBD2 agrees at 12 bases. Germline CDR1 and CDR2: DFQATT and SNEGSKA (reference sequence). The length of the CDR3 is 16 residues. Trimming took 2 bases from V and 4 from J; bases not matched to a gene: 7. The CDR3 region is CSARPLAGGRPDTQYF. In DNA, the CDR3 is TGCAGTGCTAGACCACTAGCGGGGGGACGCCCAGATACGCAGTATTTT.

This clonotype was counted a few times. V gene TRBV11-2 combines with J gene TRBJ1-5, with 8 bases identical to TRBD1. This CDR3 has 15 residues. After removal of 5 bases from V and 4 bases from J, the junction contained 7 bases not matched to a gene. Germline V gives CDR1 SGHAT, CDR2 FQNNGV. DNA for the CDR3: TGTGCCAGCAGCCTGGACAGGGCCCCAAATCAGCCCCAGCATTTT. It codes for CASSLDRAPNQPQHF.

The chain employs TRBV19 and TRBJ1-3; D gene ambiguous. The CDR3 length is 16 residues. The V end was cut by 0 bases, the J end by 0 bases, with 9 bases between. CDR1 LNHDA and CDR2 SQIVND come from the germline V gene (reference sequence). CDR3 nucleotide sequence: TGTGCCAGTAGTATAGAGCCCGGCAACTCTGGAAACACCATATATTTT. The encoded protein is CASSIEPGNSGNTIYF.

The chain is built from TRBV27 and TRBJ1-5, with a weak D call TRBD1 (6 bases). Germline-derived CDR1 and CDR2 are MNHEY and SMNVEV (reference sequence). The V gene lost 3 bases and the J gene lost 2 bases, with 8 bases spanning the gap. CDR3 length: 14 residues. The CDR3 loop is CASSFRQGNQPQHF. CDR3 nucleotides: TGTGCCAGCAGTTTCAGACAGGGCAATCAGCCCCAGCATTTT.

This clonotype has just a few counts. The CDR3 region has the DNA TGCAGTGCTAGAGATAGAGGGGGCGCAAATAATTCACCCCTCCACTTT. Protein: CSARDRGGANNSPLHF. V usage is TRBV20-1 and J usage is TRBJ1-6; TRBD1 aligns across 7 bases. V lost 0 bases to trimming and J lost 5 bases; unmatched junction nucleotides: 7. Looked up from germline, CDR1 is DFQATT and CDR2 is SNEGSKA (reference sequence). The CDR3 is 16 residues long.

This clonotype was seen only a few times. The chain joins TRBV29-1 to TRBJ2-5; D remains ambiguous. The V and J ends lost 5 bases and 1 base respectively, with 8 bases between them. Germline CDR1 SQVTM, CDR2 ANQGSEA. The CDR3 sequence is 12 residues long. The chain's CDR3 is CSVSRAQETQYF. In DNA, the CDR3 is TGCAGCGTTTCCCGGGCCCAAGAGACCCAGTACTTC.

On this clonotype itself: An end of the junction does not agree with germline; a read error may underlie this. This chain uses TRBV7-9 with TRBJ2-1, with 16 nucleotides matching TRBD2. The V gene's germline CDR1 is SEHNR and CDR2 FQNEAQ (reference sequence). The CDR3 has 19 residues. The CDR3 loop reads CASSPSGLAGGRTYNEQFF. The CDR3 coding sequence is TGCGCCAGCAGCCCCTCGGGACTAGCGGGGGGGCGTACTTACAATGAGCAGTTCTTC.

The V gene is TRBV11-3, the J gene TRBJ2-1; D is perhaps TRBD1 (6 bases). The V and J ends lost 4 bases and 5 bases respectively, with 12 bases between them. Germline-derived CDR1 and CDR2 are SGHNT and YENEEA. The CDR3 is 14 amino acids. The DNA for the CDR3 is TGTGCCAGCAGCTGGGGACAAAAGGACAATGAGCAGTTCTTC. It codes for CASSWGQKDNEQFF.

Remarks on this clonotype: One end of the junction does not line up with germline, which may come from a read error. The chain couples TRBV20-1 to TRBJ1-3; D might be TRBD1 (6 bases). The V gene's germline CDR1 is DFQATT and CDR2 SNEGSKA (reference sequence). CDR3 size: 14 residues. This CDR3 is CSARRGASGSTIYF. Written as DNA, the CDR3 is TGCAGTGCTCGGCGGGGGGCAAGTGGAAGCACCATATATTTT.

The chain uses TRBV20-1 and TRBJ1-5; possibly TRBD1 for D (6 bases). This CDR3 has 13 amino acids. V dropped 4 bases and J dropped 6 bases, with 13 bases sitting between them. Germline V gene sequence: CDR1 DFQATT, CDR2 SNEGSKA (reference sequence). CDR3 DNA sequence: TGCAGTGCTAAGGGGGGGGCAGGTCAGCCCCAGCATTTT. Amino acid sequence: CSAKGGAGQPQHF.

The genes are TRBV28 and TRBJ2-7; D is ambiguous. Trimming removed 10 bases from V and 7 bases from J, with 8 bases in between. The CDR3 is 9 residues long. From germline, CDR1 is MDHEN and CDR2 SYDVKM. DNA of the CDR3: TGTGCCAAAAACCTGGAGCAGTACTTC. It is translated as CAKNLEQYF.

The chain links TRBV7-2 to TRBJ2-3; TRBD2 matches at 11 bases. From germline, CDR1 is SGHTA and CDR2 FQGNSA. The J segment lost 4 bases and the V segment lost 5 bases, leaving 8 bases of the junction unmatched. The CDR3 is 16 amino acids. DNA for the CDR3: TGTGCCAGCAGCCCTCGACCTAGCGGGGGGCCAGATACGCAGTATTTT. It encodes CASSPRPSGGPDTQYF.

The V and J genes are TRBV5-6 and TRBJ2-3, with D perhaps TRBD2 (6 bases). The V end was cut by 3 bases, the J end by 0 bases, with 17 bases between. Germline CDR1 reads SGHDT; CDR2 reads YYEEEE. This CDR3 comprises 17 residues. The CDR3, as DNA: TGTGCCAGCAGCTCCGACTTTAGCGGATCTAGCACAGATACGCAGTATTTT. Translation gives CASSSDFSGSSTDTQYF.

CDR3 coding DNA: TGTGCCAGCAATGACAGGGAAGGATCACCCCTCCACTTT. It encodes CASNDREGSPLHF. This rearrangement joins TRBV25-1 to TRBJ1-6; 7 nucleotides line up with TRBD1. CDR3 length: 13 residues. Germline values: CDR1 MGHDK, CDR2 SYGVNS. The junction had 7 bases not matched to a gene; V was cut back by 7 bases and J by 10 bases.

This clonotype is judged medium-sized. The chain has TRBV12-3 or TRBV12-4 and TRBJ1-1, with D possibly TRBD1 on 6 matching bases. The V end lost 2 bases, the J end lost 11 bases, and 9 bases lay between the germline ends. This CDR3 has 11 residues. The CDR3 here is CASSLRGMAFF. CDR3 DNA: TGTGCCAGCAGTTTAAGGGGGATGGCTTTCTTT.

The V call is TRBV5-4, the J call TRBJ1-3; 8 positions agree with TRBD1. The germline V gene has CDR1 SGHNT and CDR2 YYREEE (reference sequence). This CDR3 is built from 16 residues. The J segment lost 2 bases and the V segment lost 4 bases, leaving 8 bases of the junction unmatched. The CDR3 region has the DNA TGTGCCAGCAGCCCGGACCGACAGGGGACTGGAAACACCATATATTTT. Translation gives CASSPDRQGTGNTIYF.

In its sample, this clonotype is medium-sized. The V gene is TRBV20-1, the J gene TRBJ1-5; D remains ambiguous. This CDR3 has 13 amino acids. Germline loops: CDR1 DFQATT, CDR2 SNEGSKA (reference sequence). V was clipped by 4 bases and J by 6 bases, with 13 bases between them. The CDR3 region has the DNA TGCAGTGCTAAGGGTATGGGCATTCAGCCCCAGCATTTT. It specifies CSAKGMGIQPQHF.

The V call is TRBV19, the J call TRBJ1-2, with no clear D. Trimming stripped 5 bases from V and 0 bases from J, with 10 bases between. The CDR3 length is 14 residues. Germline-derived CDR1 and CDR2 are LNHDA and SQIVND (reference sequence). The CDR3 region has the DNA TGTGCCAGTAGTCAGACGCCTCCTAACTATGGCTACACCTTC. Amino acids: CASSQTPPNYGYTF.

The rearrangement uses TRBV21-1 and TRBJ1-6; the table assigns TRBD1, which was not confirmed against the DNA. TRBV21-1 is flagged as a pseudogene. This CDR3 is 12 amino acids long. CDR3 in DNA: TGTGCCAGCGGGACAGTTAATTCACCCCTCCACTTT. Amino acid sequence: CASGTVNSPLHF.

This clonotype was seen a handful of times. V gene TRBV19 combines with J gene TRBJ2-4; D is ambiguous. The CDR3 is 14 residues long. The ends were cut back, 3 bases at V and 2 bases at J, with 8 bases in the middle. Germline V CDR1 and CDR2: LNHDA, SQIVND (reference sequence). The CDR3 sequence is CASSILGTKNIQYF. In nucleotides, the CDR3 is TGTGCCAGTAGTATTTTGGGGACCAAAAACATTCAGTACTTC.